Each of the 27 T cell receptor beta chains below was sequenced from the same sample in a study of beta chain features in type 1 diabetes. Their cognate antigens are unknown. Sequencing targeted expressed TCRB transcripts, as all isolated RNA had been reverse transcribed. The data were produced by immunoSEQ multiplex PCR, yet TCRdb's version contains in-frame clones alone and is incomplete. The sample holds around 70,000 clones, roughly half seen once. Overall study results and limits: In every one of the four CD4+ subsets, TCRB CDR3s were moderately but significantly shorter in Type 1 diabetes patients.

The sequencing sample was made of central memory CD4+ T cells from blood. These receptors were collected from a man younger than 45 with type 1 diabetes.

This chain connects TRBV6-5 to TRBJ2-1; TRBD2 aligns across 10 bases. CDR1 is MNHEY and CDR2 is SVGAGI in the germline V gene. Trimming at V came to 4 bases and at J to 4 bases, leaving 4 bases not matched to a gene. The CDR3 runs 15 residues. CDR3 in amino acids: CASSLLAGGYNEQFF. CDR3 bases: TGTGCCAGCAGTTTATTAGCGGGGGGATACAATGAGCAGTTCTTC.

CDR3 sequence: CASSLLRGRGTEAFF. DNA of the CDR3: TGTGCCAGTAGTCTACTCAGGGGACGGGGCACTGAAGCTTTCTTT. V usage is TRBV19 and J usage is TRBJ1-1; D is perhaps TRBD1 (6 bases). Germline V gene data show CDR1 as LNHDA and CDR2 as SQIVND (reference sequence). V lost 5 bases and J lost 4, with 17 bases in between. CDR3 length: 15 residues.

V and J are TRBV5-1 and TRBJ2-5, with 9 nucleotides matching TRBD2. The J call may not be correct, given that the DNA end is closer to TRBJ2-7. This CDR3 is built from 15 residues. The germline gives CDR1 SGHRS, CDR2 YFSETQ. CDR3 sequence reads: CASSLSSGVEYEQYF. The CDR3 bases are TGCGCCAGCAGCTTGTCTAGCGGGGTGGAATACGAGCAGTACTTC.

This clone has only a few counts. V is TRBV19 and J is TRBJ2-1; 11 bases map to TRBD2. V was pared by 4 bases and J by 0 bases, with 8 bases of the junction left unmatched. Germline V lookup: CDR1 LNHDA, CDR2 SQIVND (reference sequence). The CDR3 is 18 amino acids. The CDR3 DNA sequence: TGTGCCAGTAGTACTAGACTAGCGGGAATTACCTCCTACAATGAGCAGTTCTTC. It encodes CASSTRLAGITSYNEQFF.

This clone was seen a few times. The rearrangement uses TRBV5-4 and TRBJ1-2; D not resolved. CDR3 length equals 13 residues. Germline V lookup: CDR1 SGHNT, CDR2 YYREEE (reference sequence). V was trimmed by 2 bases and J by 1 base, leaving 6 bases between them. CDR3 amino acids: CASSFHNNYGYTF. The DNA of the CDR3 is TGTGCCAGCAGCTTCCACAATAACTATGGCTACACCTTC.

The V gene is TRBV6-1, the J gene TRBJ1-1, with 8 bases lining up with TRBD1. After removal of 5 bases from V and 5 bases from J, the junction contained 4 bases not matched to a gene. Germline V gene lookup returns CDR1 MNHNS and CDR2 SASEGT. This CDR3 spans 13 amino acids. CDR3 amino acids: CASSFYRGTEAFF. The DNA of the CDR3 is TGTGCCAGCAGTTTTTACAGGGGGACTGAAGCTTTCTTT.

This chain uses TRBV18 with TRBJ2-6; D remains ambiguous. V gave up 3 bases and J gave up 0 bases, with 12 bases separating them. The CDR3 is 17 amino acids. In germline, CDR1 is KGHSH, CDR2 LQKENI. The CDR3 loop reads CASSPVPANSGANVLTF. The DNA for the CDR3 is TGTGCCAGCTCACCGGTTCCAGCGAACTCTGGGGCCAACGTCCTGACTTTC. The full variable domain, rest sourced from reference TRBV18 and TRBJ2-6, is NAGVMQNPRHLVRRRGQEARLRCSPMKGHSHVYWYRQLPEEGLKFMVYLQKENIIDESGMPKERFSAEFPKEGPSILRIQQVVRGDSAAYFCASSPVPANSGANVLTFGAGSRLTVL.

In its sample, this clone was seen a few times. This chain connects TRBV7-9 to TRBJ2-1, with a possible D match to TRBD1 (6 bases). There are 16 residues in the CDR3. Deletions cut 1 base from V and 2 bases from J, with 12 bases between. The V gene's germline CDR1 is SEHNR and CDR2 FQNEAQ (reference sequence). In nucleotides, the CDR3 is TGTGCCAGCAGCTTAGATCACAGGGCCCCCTACAATGAGCAGTTCTTC. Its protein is CASSLDHRAPYNEQFF.

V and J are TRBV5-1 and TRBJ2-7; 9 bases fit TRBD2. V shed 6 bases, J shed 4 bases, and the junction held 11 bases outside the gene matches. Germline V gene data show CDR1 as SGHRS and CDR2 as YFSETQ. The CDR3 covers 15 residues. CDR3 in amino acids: CASTSLAGGTYEQYF. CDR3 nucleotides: TGCGCCAGCACCTCCTTGGCGGGAGGGACGTACGAGCAGTACTTC. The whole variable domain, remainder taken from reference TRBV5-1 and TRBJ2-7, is KAGVTQTPRYLIKTRGQQVTLSCSPISGHRSVSWYQQTPGQGLQFLFEYFSETQRNKGNFPGRFSGRQFSNSRSEMNVSTLELGDSALYLCASTSLAGGTYEQYFGPGTRLTVT.

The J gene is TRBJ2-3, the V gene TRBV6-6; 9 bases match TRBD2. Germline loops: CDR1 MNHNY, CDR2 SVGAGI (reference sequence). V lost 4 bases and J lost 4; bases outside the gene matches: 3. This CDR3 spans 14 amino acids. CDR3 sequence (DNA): TGTGCCAGCAGTTCCACTAGCGGGTCAGATACGCAGTATTTT. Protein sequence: CASSSTSGSDTQYF.

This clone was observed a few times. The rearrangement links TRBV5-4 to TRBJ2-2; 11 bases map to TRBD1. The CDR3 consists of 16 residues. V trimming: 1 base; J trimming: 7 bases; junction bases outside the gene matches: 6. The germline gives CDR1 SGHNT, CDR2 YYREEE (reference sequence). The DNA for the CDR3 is TGTGCCAGCAGCTTGAAAGGGACAGGGGGACTCGGGGAGCTGTTTTTT. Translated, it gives CASSLKGTGGLGELFF.

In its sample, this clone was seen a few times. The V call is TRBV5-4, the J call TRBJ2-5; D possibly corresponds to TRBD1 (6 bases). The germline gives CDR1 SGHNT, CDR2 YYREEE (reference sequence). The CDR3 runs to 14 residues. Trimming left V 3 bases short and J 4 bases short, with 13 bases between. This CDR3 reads CASSSDRLGETQYF. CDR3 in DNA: TGTGCCAGCAGCTCCGACAGGTTAGGAGAGACCCAGTACTTC.

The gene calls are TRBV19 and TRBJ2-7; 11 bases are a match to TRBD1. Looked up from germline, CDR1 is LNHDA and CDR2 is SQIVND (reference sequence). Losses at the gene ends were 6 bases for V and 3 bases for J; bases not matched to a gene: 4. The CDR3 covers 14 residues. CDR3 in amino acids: CASSLGTGGYEQYF. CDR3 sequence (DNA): TGTGCCAGTAGCCTCGGGACAGGGGGCTACGAGCAGTACTTC.

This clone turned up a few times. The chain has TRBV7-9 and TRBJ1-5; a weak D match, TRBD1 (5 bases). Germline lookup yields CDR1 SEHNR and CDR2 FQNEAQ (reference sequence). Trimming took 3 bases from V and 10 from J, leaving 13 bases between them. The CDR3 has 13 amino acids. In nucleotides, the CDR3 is TGTGCCAGCAGCTTGGAGACAGCTGCCCCCCAGCATTTT. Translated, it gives CASSLETAAPQHF.

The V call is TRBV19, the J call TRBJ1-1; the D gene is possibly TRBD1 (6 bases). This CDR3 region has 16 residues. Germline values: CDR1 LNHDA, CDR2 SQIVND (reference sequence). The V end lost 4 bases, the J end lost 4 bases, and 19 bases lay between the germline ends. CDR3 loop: CASSKKLQGKGTEAFF. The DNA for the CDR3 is TGTGCCAGTAGTAAAAAACTACAGGGAAAGGGCACTGAAGCTTTCTTT.

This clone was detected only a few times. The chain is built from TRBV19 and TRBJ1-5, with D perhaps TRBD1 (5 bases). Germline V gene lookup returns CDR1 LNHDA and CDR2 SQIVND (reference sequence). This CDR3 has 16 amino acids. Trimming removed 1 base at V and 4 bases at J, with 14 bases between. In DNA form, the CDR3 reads TGTGCCAGTAGTATAGGCGGGACGGCGGTGAATCAGCCCCAGCATTTT. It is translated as CASSIGGTAVNQPQHF.

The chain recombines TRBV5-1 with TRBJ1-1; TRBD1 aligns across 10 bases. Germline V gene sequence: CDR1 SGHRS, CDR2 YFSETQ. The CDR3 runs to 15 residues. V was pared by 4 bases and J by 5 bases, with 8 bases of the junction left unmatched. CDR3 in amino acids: CASSQGQGRGTEAFF. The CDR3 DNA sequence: TGCGCCAGCAGCCAGGGACAGGGGAGAGGTACTGAAGCTTTCTTT.

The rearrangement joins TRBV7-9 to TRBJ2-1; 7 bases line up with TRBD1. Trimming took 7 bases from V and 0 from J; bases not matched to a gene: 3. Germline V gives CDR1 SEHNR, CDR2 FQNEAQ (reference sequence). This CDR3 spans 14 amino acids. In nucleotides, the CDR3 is TGTGCCAGCAACCCAGGGGGCTCCTACAATGAGCAGTTCTTC. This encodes CASNPGGSYNEQFF.

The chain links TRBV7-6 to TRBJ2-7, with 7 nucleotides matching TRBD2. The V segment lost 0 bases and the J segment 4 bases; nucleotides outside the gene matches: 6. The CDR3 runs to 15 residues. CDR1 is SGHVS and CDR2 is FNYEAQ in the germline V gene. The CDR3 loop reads CASSLARAGEYEQYF. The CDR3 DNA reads TGTGCCAGCAGCTTAGCGCGTGCGGGAGAATACGAGCAGTACTTC.

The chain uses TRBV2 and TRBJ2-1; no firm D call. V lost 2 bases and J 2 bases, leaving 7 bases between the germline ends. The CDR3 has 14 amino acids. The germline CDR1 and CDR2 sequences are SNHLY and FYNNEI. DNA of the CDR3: TGTGCCAGCAGTGAAAGTGAGCCCTACAATGAGCAGTTCTTC. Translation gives CASSESEPYNEQFF.

The CDR3 loop is CASSSTGNTIYF. The CDR3 nucleotides read TGTGCCAGCAGCTCTACTGGAAACACCATATATTTT. The genes are TRBV7-9 and TRBJ1-3; D gene unclear. The CDR3 totals 12 residues. Germline assignment: CDR1 SEHNR and CDR2 FQNEAQ (reference sequence). V lost 4 bases and J lost 2, with 3 bases in between.

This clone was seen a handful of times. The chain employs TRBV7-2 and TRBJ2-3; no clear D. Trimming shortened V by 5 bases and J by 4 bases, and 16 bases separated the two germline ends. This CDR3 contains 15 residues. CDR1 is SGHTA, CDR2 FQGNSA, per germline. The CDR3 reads CASSLGPGFSDTQYF. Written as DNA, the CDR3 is TGTGCCAGCAGCCTGGGTCCCGGGTTTTCAGATACGCAGTATTTT.

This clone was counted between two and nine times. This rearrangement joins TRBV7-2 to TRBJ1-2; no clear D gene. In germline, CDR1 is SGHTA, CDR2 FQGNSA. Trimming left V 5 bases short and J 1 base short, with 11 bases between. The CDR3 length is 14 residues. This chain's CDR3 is CASSATMNNYGYTF. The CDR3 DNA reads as TGTGCCAGCAGCGCTACGATGAATAACTATGGCTACACCTTC.

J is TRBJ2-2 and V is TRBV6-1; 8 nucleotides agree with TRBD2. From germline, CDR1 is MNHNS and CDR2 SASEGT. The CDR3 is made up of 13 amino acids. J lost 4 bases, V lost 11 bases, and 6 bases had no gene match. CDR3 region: CAARAGGTGELFF. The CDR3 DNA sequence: TGTGCCGCCAGGGCGGGGGGCACCGGGGAGCTGTTTTTT.

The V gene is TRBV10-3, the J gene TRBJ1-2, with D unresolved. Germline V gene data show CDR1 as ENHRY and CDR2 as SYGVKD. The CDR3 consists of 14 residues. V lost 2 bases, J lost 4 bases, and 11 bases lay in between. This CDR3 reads CAISEVPGIYGYTF. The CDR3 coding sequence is TGTGCCATCAGTGAGGTCCCGGGGATCTATGGCTACACCTTC.

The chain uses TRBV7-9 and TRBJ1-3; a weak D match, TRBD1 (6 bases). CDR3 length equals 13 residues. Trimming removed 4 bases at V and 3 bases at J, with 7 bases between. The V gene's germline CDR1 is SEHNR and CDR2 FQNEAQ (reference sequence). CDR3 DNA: TGTGCCAGCAGCTCGGACAGTGGAAACACCATATATTTT. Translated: CASSSDSGNTIYF.

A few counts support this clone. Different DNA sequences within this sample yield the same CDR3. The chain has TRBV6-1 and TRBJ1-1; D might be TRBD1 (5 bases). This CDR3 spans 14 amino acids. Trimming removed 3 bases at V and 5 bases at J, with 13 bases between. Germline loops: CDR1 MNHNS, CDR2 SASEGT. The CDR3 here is CASSENQGRTEAFF. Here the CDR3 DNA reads TGTGCCAGCAGTGAGAATCAGGGAAGGACTGAAGCTTTCTTT.